This TCR beta chain emerged from a study of blood T cell dynamics during melanoma immunotherapy. General study points: Immune-effector CD8+ cells best matched cell-free DNA CDR3 sequences and were most clonal.

About this clone: The antigen is not known.

Sequenced by immunoSEQ multiplex PCR; TCRdb stores in-frame clones only, minus some. This sample has thousands of clones, with more than 75% found just once. The time point is: week 3, after first cycle of checkpoint inhibitor. TIE cells were CD3+ CD4- CD8+ CD45RA- CD45RO-high CD27- CCR7- memory T cells. The receptor comes from a human donor with melanoma. Sequenced material: CD8+ T cells from blood, taken from a patient treated with checkpoint blockade.

The CDR3 DNA reads TGTGCCAGCAGCGGGGACGGTACAGATACGCAGTATTTT. Translated: CASSGDGTDTQYF. This chain links TRBV9 with TRBJ2-3, with D perhaps matching TRBD1 or TRBD2 (5 bases each). This CDR3 contains 13 residues. CDR1 and CDR2 (germline): SGDLS, YYNGEE. V lost 3 bases and J lost 3, with 8 bases in between.